A single sample gave rise to the 28 T cell receptor beta chains below, sequenced in a study of T cell responses to AZD1222 COVID-19 vaccine. Data came from immunoSEQ multiplex PCR; TCRdb stores just in-frame clones and leaves some out. The data hold 200,000 to 250,000 clones, with about 92% observed a single time. Specimen: peripheral blood, collected on day 0 of MenACWY control vaccination. Receptor source: an adult in good health.

This clone was seen just once. The V and J genes are TRBV4-3 and TRBJ2-3, with 8 bases identical to TRBD2. CDR3 length: 17 residues. The V gene's germline CDR1 is LGHNA and CDR2 YSLEER. With 0 bases clipped from V and 7 bases from J, the junction kept 12 bases outside the gene matches. The DNA for the CDR3 is TGCGCCAGCAGCCAAGATCGGGGGACGGGGGGGCGGTATACGCAGTATTTT. Protein sequence: CASSQDRGTGGRYTQYF.

V usage is TRBV11-3 and J usage is TRBJ1-2; D not resolved. The CDR3 consists of 10 residues. The ends were cut back, 3 bases at V and 6 bases at J, with 2 bases in the middle. The germline V gene has CDR1 SGHNT and CDR2 YENEEA. The CDR3 DNA follows: TGTGCCAGCAGCTTTCATGGCTACACCTTC. This translates into CASSFHGYTF.

This clone was observed once. This rearrangement joins TRBV3-1 (or the pseudogene TRBV3-2) to TRBJ2-2, with D possibly TRBD2 on 7 matching bases. V was pared by 7 bases and J by 4 bases, with 16 bases between. This CDR3 comprises 15 residues. The germline gives CDR1 LGHDT, CDR2 YNNKEL (reference sequence). CDR3 in amino acids: CASNAGGGGTGELFF. The DNA of the CDR3 is TGTGCCAGCAACGCTGGGGGAGGGGGCACCGGGGAGCTGTTTTTT.

The chain combines TRBV18 with TRBJ1-1, with unresolved D. V dropped 1 base and J dropped 2 bases, with 5 bases sitting between them. The germline CDR1 and CDR2 sequences are KGHSH and LQKENI. This CDR3 region has 13 residues. The CDR3 coding sequence is TGTGCCAGCTCACCACTGGAAAACACTGAAGCTTTCTTT. It codes for CASSPLENTEAFF.

Comment on this clone: Other DNA sequences in this specimen translate into the identical CDR3. V and J are TRBV18 and TRBJ1-2; D unresolved. This CDR3 comprises 13 residues. With 3 bases removed from V and 2 bases from J, the gap between germline ends came to 7 bases. The germline CDR1 and CDR2 sequences are KGHSH and LQKENI. CDR3 residues: CASSPPGNYGYTF. The DNA of the CDR3 is TGTGCCAGCTCACCTCCCGGGAACTATGGCTACACCTTC.

The chain recombines TRBV7-9 with TRBJ1-3; no reliable D call. The CDR3 is 14 amino acids. The V gene's germline CDR1 is SEHNR and CDR2 FQNEAQ (reference sequence). V was trimmed by 6 bases and J by 2 bases, leaving 11 bases between them. In nucleotides, the CDR3 is TGTGCCAGCAGTTATCATAATACTGGAAACACCATATATTTT. Protein sequence: CASSYHNTGNTIYF.

This rearrangement joins TRBV6-5 to TRBJ1-6, with D perhaps TRBD1 (5 bases). Trimming took off 2 bases at V and 7 bases at J, with 15 bases between the two ends. The length of the CDR3 is 16 residues. Looked up from germline, CDR1 is MNHEY and CDR2 is SVGAGI. CDR3 in amino acids: CASSYGLGRVNSPLHF. The CDR3 nucleotides read TGTGCCAGCAGTTACGGGCTCGGCAGGGTGAATTCACCCCTCCACTTT.

This chain connects TRBV18 to TRBJ2-5; the D is unclear. CDR3 size: 12 residues. The germline gives CDR1 KGHSH, CDR2 LQKENI. Deletions cut 5 bases from V and 0 bases from J, with 4 bases between. DNA for the CDR3: TGTGCCAGCTCATCAAACCAAGAGACCCAGTACTTC. This codes for CASSSNQETQYF.

CDR3 in DNA: TGTGCCAGCAGTTTGTTACTAGCGGGAACATACGAGCAGTACTTC. Translated: CASSLLLAGTYEQYF. The chain employs TRBV28 and TRBJ2-7; 10 nucleotides agree with TRBD2. V dropped 3 bases and J dropped 4; count of bases not matched to a gene: 6. Germline V gives CDR1 MDHEN, CDR2 SYDVKM. The CDR3 has 15 amino acids.

Here the CDR3 reads CASSLEGAETQYF. CDR3 DNA sequence: TGTGCCAGCAGCCTAGAGGGGGCCGAGACCCAGTACTTC. The V and J genes are TRBV7-9 and TRBJ2-5; 7 bases match TRBD1. The CDR3 length is 13 residues. The V segment lost 5 bases and the J segment 5 bases; nucleotides outside the gene matches: 5. Germline V lookup: CDR1 SEHNR, CDR2 FQNEAQ (reference sequence).

This clone appeared once. V gene TRBV7-2 combines with J gene TRBJ2-1; possible D gene TRBD2, 5 bases. CDR3 length: 13 amino acids. CDR1 and CDR2 (germline): SGHTA, FQGNSA. Trimming took 5 bases from V and 9 from J, leaving 14 bases between them. The CDR3 coding sequence is TGTGCCAGCAGCCCTCCAGGAGAGGGTGAGCAGTTCTTC. This encodes CASSPPGEGEQFF.

The chain links TRBV12-3 or TRBV12-4 to TRBJ2-3; D may correspond to TRBD1 or TRBD2 (5 bases each). V dropped 4 bases and J dropped 7 bases, with 12 bases sitting between them. This CDR3 spans 13 amino acids. The CDR3 region is CASSSGTRYTQYF. The CDR3 DNA follows: TGTGCCAGCAGTTCCGGGACCCGATATACGCAGTATTTT.

The CDR3 loop reads CASSSAGVGQPQHF. As DNA, the CDR3 is TGTGCCAGCAGCTCCGCGGGGGTTGGTCAGCCCCAGCATTTT. The chain couples TRBV3-1 (or the pseudogene TRBV3-2) to TRBJ1-5; tentative D call: TRBD1 (5 bases). The CDR3 contains 14 residues. The V end lost 5 bases, the J end lost 6 bases, and 14 bases lay between the germline ends. Germline V gene data show CDR1 as LGHDT and CDR2 as YNNKEL (reference sequence).

The chain uses TRBV12-3 or TRBV12-4 and TRBJ1-1; weak D call: TRBD1 (5 bases). The germline V and J ends were trimmed by 10 bases and 8 bases, with 14 bases remaining between them. There are 11 residues in the CDR3. The CDR3 region is CATSWGREAFF. In nucleotides, the CDR3 is TGTGCCACCTCTTGGGGACGGGAAGCTTTCTTT.

The rearrangement links TRBV3-1 (or the pseudogene TRBV3-2) to TRBJ2-5, with D possibly being TRBD2 (5 bases). The ends were cut back, 4 bases at V and 2 bases at J, with 8 bases in the middle. Germline CDR1 is LGHDT and CDR2 is YNNKEL (reference sequence). The CDR3 has 13 residues. The DNA of the CDR3 is TGTGCCAGCAGCCCGGGAACTCAAGAGACCCAGTACTTC. It codes for CASSPGTQETQYF.

This clone was seen a few times. The V gene is TRBV20-1, the J gene TRBJ1-1, with D uncertain. This CDR3 is built from 12 residues. Trimming removed 3 bases at V and 7 bases at J, with 12 bases between. Per the germline V gene, CDR1 is DFQATT and CDR2 is SNEGSKA (reference sequence). The CDR3 region is CSASGPGGEAFF. In nucleotides, the CDR3 is TGCAGTGCTAGTGGTCCAGGCGGTGAAGCTTTCTTT.

The chain recombines TRBV4-3 with TRBJ2-1; tentative D call: TRBD2 (6 bases). Trimming cost V 0 bases and J 8 bases, with 17 bases left between them. This CDR3 has 16 residues. The germline V gene encodes CDR1 LGHNA and CDR2 YSLEER. The CDR3 bases are TGCGCCAGCAGCCAAGATCAGATCAGAGCGGGTTATGAGCAGTTCTTC. Amino acid sequence: CASSQDQIRAGYEQFF.

The V call is TRBV2, the J call TRBJ2-2; possibly TRBD1 for D (5 bases). The CDR3 has 17 amino acids. V lost 1 base, J lost 5 bases, and 17 bases lay in between. Germline V CDR1 and CDR2: SNHLY, FYNNEI. The CDR3 spells CASSEVGQGAATGELFF. In DNA, the CDR3 is TGTGCCAGCAGTGAAGTAGGCCAAGGGGCGGCGACCGGGGAGCTGTTTTTT.

This clone was recorded only once. This sequence joins TRBV3-1 (or the pseudogene TRBV3-2) and TRBJ1-2; the D gene is possibly TRBD1 (5 bases). Germline assignment: CDR1 LGHDT and CDR2 YNNKEL (reference sequence). This CDR3 is built from 15 residues. V lost 3 bases and J lost 1, with 12 bases in between. DNA for the CDR3: TGTGCCAGCAGCCACTACGGGGCGATTAACTATGGCTACACCTTC. Its protein is CASSHYGAINYGYTF.

V is TRBV27 and J is TRBJ1-2; TRBD1 is a possible D gene (5 bases). Trimming pared 3 bases from V and 1 base from J, leaving 9 bases between. Germline-derived CDR1 and CDR2 are MNHEY and SMNVEV (reference sequence). The CDR3 runs 14 residues. The CDR3 is CASSFMGDNYGYTF. The CDR3 region has the DNA TGTGCCAGCAGTTTCATGGGGGATAACTATGGCTACACCTTC.

The chain employs TRBV18 and TRBJ1-5; D is possibly TRBD1 (5 bases). CDR3 length equals 16 residues. Germline-derived CDR1 and CDR2 are KGHSH and LQKENI. V was pared by 3 bases and J by 3 bases, with 15 bases between. The CDR3 protein is CASSPVGTPFNQPQHF. The CDR3 DNA follows: TGTGCCAGCTCACCGGTAGGGACCCCCTTCAATCAGCCCCAGCATTTT.

The chain joins TRBV24-1 to TRBJ1-2; a weak D match, TRBD1 (6 bases). This CDR3 is built from 13 residues. Germline values: CDR1 KGHDR, CDR2 SFDVKD. V was cut by 4 bases and J by 8 bases, with 13 bases left in between. For the CDR3, the DNA is TGTGCCACCAGTGACACAGGGTTGCGGGGCTACACCTTC. This translates into CATSDTGLRGYTF.

The gene calls are TRBV11-2 and TRBJ1-2, with TRBD1 matching over 10 bases. The ends lost 5 bases at V and 2 bases at J; junction bases unmatched: 5. Germline V gene sequence: CDR1 SGHAT, CDR2 FQNNGV. This CDR3 spans 15 amino acids. CDR3 loop: CASSDRDRGNYGYTF. CDR3 DNA sequence: TGTGCCAGCAGCGACCGGGACAGGGGCAACTATGGCTACACCTTC.

This sequence joins TRBV7-2 and TRBJ1-2; 8 nucleotides match TRBD1. The CDR3 length is 16 residues. V gave up 5 bases and J gave up 5 bases; unmatched junction bases: 13. CDR1 is SGHTA, CDR2 FQGNSA, per germline. The chain's CDR3 is CASSGGQGPTTYGYTF. The DNA for the CDR3 is TGTGCCAGCAGCGGTGGACAGGGACCGACTACATATGGCTACACCTTC.

This sequence joins TRBV24-1 and TRBJ1-2, with 11 bases fitting TRBD1. Germline-derived CDR1 and CDR2 are KGHDR and SFDVKD. There are 13 residues in the CDR3. The J segment lost 6 bases and the V segment lost 5 bases, leaving 1 base of the junction unmatched. The CDR3 protein is CATSGDRGDGYTF. As DNA, the CDR3 is TGTGCCACCAGTGGGGACAGGGGGGATGGCTACACCTTC.

This chain links TRBV24-1 with TRBJ2-3; TRBD2 is a possible D gene (6 bases). The CDR3 is 13 amino acids. Germline CDR1 and CDR2: KGHDR and SFDVKD. Between the trimmed V and J ends, which lost 9 bases and 0 bases, there was a span of 9 bases. The CDR3 nucleotides are TGTGCCACCTCCGGGACTAGCACAGATACGCAGTATTTT. It codes for CATSGTSTDTQYF.

The CDR3: CAISEQPDYGYTF. DNA of the CDR3: TGTGCCATCAGTGAGCAGCCCGACTATGGCTACACCTTC. The rearrangement links TRBV10-3 to TRBJ1-2; D remains unclear. Per the germline V gene, CDR1 is ENHRY and CDR2 is SYGVKD. The length of the CDR3 is 13 residues. Trimming pared 2 bases from V and 3 bases from J, leaving 7 bases between.

The chain is built from TRBV11-2 and TRBJ2-3; D is unresolved. CDR3 length: 15 amino acids. V lost 1 base, J lost 5 bases, and 13 bases lay in between. CDR1 SGHAT and CDR2 FQNNGV come from the germline V gene. DNA for the CDR3: TGTGCCAGCAGCTTAGTCACGGGCTCCGGAGATACGCAGTATTTT. Its translation is CASSLVTGSGDTQYF.